These 30 T cell receptor beta chains came from one sample sequenced in a study of shared clonotypes between healthy human individuals. Measured with immunoSEQ multiplex PCR; TCRdb has only the in-frame clones, and not every one. Found here are about 320,000 clones, about nine tenths of them singletons; the top ten hold 15% to 20%. The sequenced sample consisted of memory CD8+ T cells sorted from blood. Described subset: CD45RO+ cells pooled with CCR7-negative TemRA cells. These receptors originate from a man between 18 and 29 years old in good health.

The chain joins TRBV27 to TRBJ2-3; 9 positions match TRBD2. Germline lookup yields CDR1 MNHEY and CDR2 SMNVEV (reference sequence). The CDR3 consists of 18 residues. The V gene end was trimmed by 2 bases and the J gene end by 5 bases; junction bases not matched to a gene: 14. This CDR3 is CASSLVLAGTPVVDTQYF. The CDR3 coding sequence is TGTGCCAGCAGTTTAGTCCTAGCGGGGACTCCAGTTGTAGATACGCAGTATTTT.

This sequence joins TRBV9 and TRBJ2-1, with D unresolved. Trimming took 3 bases from V and 6 from J, leaving 22 bases between them. The germline gives CDR1 SGDLS, CDR2 YYNGEE. The CDR3 is made up of 17 amino acids. The chain's CDR3 is CASSAFDRHYPPNEQFF. Written as DNA, the CDR3 is TGTGCCAGCAGCGCGTTTGACCGGCACTACCCTCCCAATGAGCAGTTCTTC.

V and J are TRBV5-4 and TRBJ1-1; D ambiguous. Trimming removed 5 bases at V and 3 bases at J, with 8 bases between. This CDR3 is built from 12 residues. Germline lookup yields CDR1 SGHNT and CDR2 YYREEE (reference sequence). CDR3 amino acids: CASSFGDTEAFF. The CDR3 DNA reads TGTGCCAGCAGTTTTGGGGACACTGAAGCTTTCTTT.

The chain uses TRBV6-6 and TRBJ2-1; D is tentatively TRBD1 or TRBD2 (5 bases each). Germline V lookup: CDR1 MNHNY, CDR2 SVGAGI (reference sequence). V lost 10 bases to trimming and J lost 3 bases, with 10 bases between them. This CDR3 contains 12 residues. The CDR3 spells CAIVGVYNEQFF. The CDR3 coding sequence is TGTGCCATCGTGGGGGTCTACAATGAGCAGTTCTTC.

The chain recombines TRBV13 with TRBJ2-1; TRBD2 agrees at 10 bases. V lost 4 bases, J lost 7 bases, and 10 bases stayed unmatched. The germline V gene has CDR1 PRHDT and CDR2 FYEKMQ (reference sequence). The CDR3 totals 16 residues. The CDR3, as DNA: TGTGCCAGCAGCTCCGCGCTAGCGGGAGACGGGAATGAGCAGTTCTTC. This translates into CASSSALAGDGNEQFF.

About this clone: Other DNA sequences of this sample code for an identical CDR3. The genes are TRBV27 and TRBJ2-7; D is tentatively TRBD1 or TRBD2 (6 bases each). Deletions cut 0 bases from V and 2 bases from J, with 11 bases between. Per germline, CDR1 MNHEY and CDR2 SMNVEV (reference sequence). The CDR3 sequence is 15 residues long. CDR3 bases: TGTGCCAGCAGTTTATCAGGGGGAGGTACCTACGAGCAGTACTTC. Its protein is CASSLSGGGTYEQYF.

The chain joins TRBV5-1 to TRBJ2-7; 9 nucleotides match TRBD1. CDR1 and CDR2 from the germline V gene are SGHRS and YFSETQ. The CDR3 runs 15 residues. V shed 4 bases and J 5 bases; nucleotides not matched to a gene: 10. In DNA form, the CDR3 reads TGCGCCAGCAGCCCCCGGGACAGGGTAGACCACGAGCAGTACTTC. Its translation is CASSPRDRVDHEQYF.

Note on this clone: Distinct nucleotide sequences in the sample also encode this CDR3. The chain carries TRBV9 and TRBJ1-1; D is unresolved. This CDR3 is built from 12 residues. Germline CDR1 and CDR2: SGDLS and YYNGEE. V was pared by 4 bases and J by 1 base, with 5 bases between. The chain's CDR3 is CASSPGNTEAFF. The DNA for the CDR3 is TGTGCCAGCAGCCCGGGGAACACTGAAGCTTTCTTT.

V and J are TRBV7-2 and TRBJ1-1, with D perhaps TRBD1 (6 bases). Per the germline V gene, CDR1 is SGHTA and CDR2 is FQGNSA. V was shortened by 4 bases and J by 3 bases, with 15 bases between the two germline ends. CDR3 length: 15 amino acids. CDR3 DNA: TGTGCCAGCAGCTGGAGTTGGCCAGGGGACACTGAAGCTTTCTTT. The encoded protein is CASSWSWPGDTEAFF.

The chain carries TRBV5-1 and TRBJ1-1; D is perhaps TRBD1 (5 bases). Trimming cost V 4 bases and J 4 bases, with 26 bases left between them. The CDR3 is made up of 18 amino acids. Germline V gene lookup returns CDR1 SGHRS and CDR2 YFSETQ. The CDR3: CASSLGGGNRLFSTEAFF. The CDR3 region has the DNA TGCGCCAGCAGCCTGGGGGGTGGGAACAGGCTGTTTTCCACTGAAGCTTTCTTT.

V usage is TRBV9 and J usage is TRBJ1-1; no clear D. The CDR3 has 13 amino acids. The germline V gene has CDR1 SGDLS and CDR2 YYNGEE. Between the trimmed V and J ends, which lost 4 bases and 4 bases, there was a span of 11 bases. The CDR3 here is CASSPGEGTEAFF. CDR3 bases: TGTGCCAGCAGCCCGGGCGAGGGCACTGAAGCTTTCTTT. The whole variable domain, remainder taken from reference TRBV9 and TRBJ1-1, is DSGVTQTPKHLITATGQRVTLRCSPRSGDLSVYWYQQSLDQGLQFLIQYYNGEERAKGNILERFSAQQFPDLHSELNLSSLELGDSALYFCASSPGEGTEAFFGQGTRLTVV.

This chain joins TRBV5-4 and TRBJ2-1; D is uncertain. Trimming pared 5 bases from V and 10 bases from J, leaving 19 bases between. The germline V gene encodes CDR1 SGHNT and CDR2 YYREEE (reference sequence). The CDR3 sequence is 14 residues long. The CDR3, as DNA: TGTGCCAGCAGTCCAGAGTTAGGCCACCTCGAGCAGTTCTTC. Its protein product is CASSPELGHLEQFF.

This sequence joins TRBV7-9 and TRBJ2-2, with D perhaps TRBD2 (5 bases). The germline V and J ends were trimmed by 1 base and 6 bases, with 15 bases remaining between them. This CDR3 spans 16 amino acids. CDR1 SEHNR and CDR2 FQNEAQ come from the germline V gene (reference sequence). The CDR3 DNA sequence: TGTGCCAGCAGCTTAGTAAATCAGCGGCGTCCCGGGGAGCTGTTTTTT. It specifies CASSLVNQRRPGELFF. Full variable domain (remainder filled in from reference TRBV7-9 and TRBJ2-2): DTGVSQNPRHKITKRGQNVTFRCDPISEHNRLYWYRQTLGQGPEFLTYFQNEAQLEKSRLLSDRFSAERPKGSFSTLEIQRTEQGDSAMYLCASSLVNQRRPGELFFGEGSRLTVL.

The chain couples TRBV2 to TRBJ2-3, with D possibly matching TRBD2 (7 bases). Trimming removed 6 bases at V and 7 bases at J, with 23 bases between. Germline V CDR1 and CDR2: SNHLY, FYNNEI. The CDR3 length is 16 residues. CDR3 residues: CASSLWLRGPVNTQYF. In nucleotides, the CDR3 is TGTGCCAGCAGCCTATGGCTGCGGGGGCCTGTGAATACGCAGTATTTT.

J is TRBJ2-2 and V is TRBV7-2; D unclear. The CDR3 is 14 residues long. Germline V gives CDR1 SGHTA, CDR2 FQGNSA. Trimming took off 2 bases at V and 6 bases at J, with 10 bases between the two ends. The CDR3 here is CASSLIGSSGELFF. CDR3 coding DNA: TGTGCCAGCAGCTTAATCGGGTCGTCCGGGGAGCTGTTTTTT.

The chain has TRBV27 and TRBJ2-7; D not certain. V was cut by 4 bases and J by 3 bases, with 13 bases left in between. The CDR3 spans 14 residues. Per the germline V gene, CDR1 is MNHEY and CDR2 is SMNVEV (reference sequence). CDR3 protein: CASSYGGSNYEQYF. DNA of the CDR3: TGTGCCAGCAGTTACGGCGGTTCCAACTACGAGCAGTACTTC.

The CDR3 loop is CASSSRTSGDDEQYF. CDR3 in DNA: TGTGCCAGCAGTAGCAGGACTAGCGGAGACGACGAGCAGTACTTC. The chain carries TRBV27 and TRBJ2-7, with 10 positions matching TRBD2. The ends lost 5 bases at V and 5 bases at J; junction bases unmatched: 9. CDR1 is MNHEY, CDR2 SMNVEV, per germline (reference sequence). The CDR3 is made up of 15 amino acids.

V gene TRBV4-1 combines with J gene TRBJ2-7; a weak D match, TRBD2 (6 bases). Germline V CDR1 and CDR2: MGHRA, YSYEKL. V was trimmed by 1 base and J by 6 bases, leaving 19 bases between them. This CDR3 is built from 16 residues. The CDR3 reads CASSQAVAGRSLEQYF. CDR3 bases: TGCGCCAGCAGCCAAGCGGTCGCGGGAAGGAGTCTCGAGCAGTACTTC.

This chain joins TRBV4-1 and TRBJ2-3; D is perhaps TRBD1 (6 bases). V was pared by 9 bases and J by 6 bases, with 10 bases between. The CDR3 sequence is 11 residues long. Germline V gene lookup returns CDR1 MGHRA and CDR2 YSYEKL. The CDR3 reads CASARGDTQYF. DNA for the CDR3: TGCGCCAGTGCCAGGGGTGATACGCAGTATTTT.

This clone was recorded once. The chain is built from TRBV7-2 and TRBJ2-7; maybe TRBD2 (6 bases). With 3 bases removed from V and 1 base from J, the gap between germline ends came to 13 bases. This CDR3 contains 15 residues. Germline CDR1 reads SGHTA; CDR2 reads FQGNSA. The CDR3 region is CASSFYGSQSYEQYF. The CDR3, as DNA: TGTGCCAGCAGCTTTTACGGGAGCCAATCCTACGAGCAGTACTTC.

Worth noting for this clone: The junction differs from germline at one of its ends, possibly a read error. The chain combines TRBV10-1 with TRBJ2-5, with D uncertain. Germline assignment: CDR1 WNHNN and CDR2 SYGVQD (reference sequence). The CDR3 is made up of 12 amino acids. In nucleotides, the CDR3 is TGTGCCAGCAGTGAGGTCGCAGAGACCCAGTACTTC. Its protein product is CASSEVAETQYF.

V is TRBV11-2 and J is TRBJ1-5; the D is unclear. CDR1 is SGHAT and CDR2 is FQNNGV in the germline V gene. With 0 bases removed from V and 7 bases from J, the gap between germline ends came to 7 bases. The CDR3 totals 13 residues. DNA for the CDR3: TGTGCCAGCAGCTTAGAGGTGGGCCAGCCCCAGCATTTT. The encoded protein is CASSLEVGQPQHF.

The chain uses TRBV7-8 and TRBJ2-7; 9 bases are shared with TRBD1. Trimming removed 5 bases from V and 3 bases from J; junction bases left unmatched: 5. CDR1 SGHVS and CDR2 FQNEAQ come from the germline V gene. The CDR3 length is 14 residues. The CDR3 loop reads CASSPPDRGYEQYF. CDR3 nucleotides: TGTGCCAGCAGCCCCCCGGACAGGGGCTACGAGCAGTACTTC.

This chain joins TRBV25-1 and TRBJ1-6; D unresolved. CDR1 and CDR2 from the germline V gene are MGHDK and SYGVNS. The CDR3 has 14 residues. Trimming removed 0 bases at V and 7 bases at J, with 7 bases between. The CDR3 here is CASSEYGYNSPLHF. CDR3 bases: TGTGCCAGCAGTGAATATGGTTACAATTCACCCCTCCACTTT. Supplemented by reference TRBV25-1 and TRBJ1-6, the full variable domain reads EADIYQTPRYLVIGTGKKITLECSQTMGHDKMYWYQQDPGMELHLIHYSYGVNSTEKGDLSSESTVSRIRTEHFPLTLESARPSHTSQYLCASSEYGYNSPLHFGNGTRLTVT.

CDR3 nucleotide sequence: TGCGCCAGCAGCCAAGATGGTCGCCACACAGATACGCAGTATTTT. This encodes CASSQDGRHTDTQYF. The gene calls are TRBV4-3 and TRBJ2-3; D call uncertain. The CDR3 sequence is 15 residues long. V was clipped by 0 bases and J by 2 bases, with 9 bases between them. Germline V lookup: CDR1 LGHNA, CDR2 YSLEER.

This clone came up once. The CDR3 DNA reads TGCAGCGTTGAGAGATTTCAAGAGACCCAGTACTTC. This sequence encodes CSVERFQETQYF. This chain uses TRBV29-1 with TRBJ2-5; no reliable D call. The germline V gene encodes CDR1 SQVTM and CDR2 ANQGSEA. The CDR3 has 12 amino acids. V was cut by 3 bases and J by 2 bases, with 7 bases left in between.

As to this clone: Only one base separates this from a far larger clonotype, so it likely reflects a read error. Other DNA sequences within the sample encode an identical CDR3. V is TRBV7-9 and J is TRBJ2-2; weak D call: TRBD2 (5 bases). This CDR3 has 14 residues. Germline assignment: CDR1 SEHNR and CDR2 FQNEAQ (reference sequence). Here the CDR3 reads CASSQIFLTGELFF. The CDR3 region has the DNA TGTGCCAGCAGCCAAATATTCCTCACCGGGGAGTTGTTTTTT.

The chain recombines TRBV4-1 with TRBJ1-3; D gene ambiguous. Germline V CDR1 and CDR2: MGHRA, YSYEKL. There are 12 residues in the CDR3. V lost 1 base and J 3 bases, leaving 1 base between the germline ends. DNA of the CDR3: TGCGCCAGCAGCCAAGTTGGAAACACCATATATTTT. Translating it yields CASSQVGNTIYF.

In its sample, this clone was seen once. This chain links TRBV5-5 with TRBJ2-5; D unresolved. V was trimmed by 2 bases and J by 7 bases, leaving 15 bases between them. CDR3 size: 14 residues. Germline CDR1 is SGHKS and CDR2 is YYEKEE (reference sequence). The CDR3 loop reads CASSFSQSSGTQYF. The CDR3 bases are TGTGCCAGCAGCTTCAGTCAGAGTTCTGGGACCCAGTACTTC.

Here the CDR3 reads CASSYPTGNQPQHF. The CDR3, as DNA: TGTGCCAGCAGTTACCCGACGGGCAATCAGCCCCAGCATTTT. The chain has TRBV6-6 and TRBJ1-5; no definite D call. The CDR3 runs to 14 residues. Per germline, CDR1 MNHNY and CDR2 SVGAGI (reference sequence). V lost 2 bases and J lost 2, with 7 bases in between.